Shown below are 4 T cell receptor beta chains from a single sample sequenced in a study of identical twins. TCRdb used MiXCR to reprocess the 5' RACE reads, holding one entry per CDR3 protein. This repertoire shows approximately 530,000 distinct CDR3 sequences, around 24% found once; its top ten account for 0.48%. These data were likewise used in another study, on yellow fever vaccine responses in identical twins.

The specimen was CD4+ T cells sorted from blood. Receptors originate from a woman under 30 in good health.

This clonotype was detected a few times. The J gene is TRBJ2-1, the V gene TRBV4-1; D uncertain. CDR1 and CDR2 (germline): MGHRA, YSYEKL. Between the trimmed V and J ends, which lost 4 bases and 10 bases, there was a span of 20 bases. The CDR3 covers 15 residues. This CDR3 reads CASSPGPQTKREQFF. The CDR3 coding sequence is TGCGCCAGCAGCCCAGGTCCCCAGACAAAGAGGGAGCAGTTCTTC.

The chain uses TRBV7-8 and TRBJ1-2; maybe TRBD1 (5 bases). The germline V gene encodes CDR1 SGHVS and CDR2 FQNEAQ. This CDR3 is 16 amino acids long. Trimming took 5 bases from V and 1 from J, leaving 17 bases between them. CDR3 DNA: TGTGCCAGCAGCCCAAGTCGCCAGGGACTTAACTATGGCTACACCTTC. As protein: CASSPSRQGLNYGYTF.

This clonotype turned up a few times. V and J are TRBV7-9 and TRBJ2-2; D is unresolved. V was cut by 2 bases and J by 0 bases, with 10 bases left in between. CDR1 SEHNR and CDR2 FQNEAQ come from the germline V gene (reference sequence). This CDR3 spans 16 amino acids. DNA of the CDR3: TGTGCCAGCAGCTTATTCGGAAGGGCGAACACCGGGGAGCTGTTTTTT. It codes for CASSLFGRANTGELFF.

This clonotype was found a few times. The chain couples TRBV5-1 to TRBJ2-5, with 8 bases fitting TRBD1. The V gene's germline CDR1 is SGHRS and CDR2 YFSETQ. V lost 0 bases and J lost 1; bases outside the gene matches: 5. The CDR3 is 16 amino acids. The CDR3 protein is CASSLDGQGPQETQYF. CDR3 sequence (DNA): TGCGCCAGCAGCTTGGACGGACAGGGACCCCAAGAGACCCAGTACTTC. The full variable domain, in which reference TRBV5-1 and TRBJ2-5 provide the parts outside the CDR3, is KAGVTQTPRYLIKTRGQQVTLSCSPISGHRSVSWYQQTPGQGLQFLFEYFSETQRNKGNFPGRFSGRQFSNSRSEMNVSTLELGDSALYLCASSLDGQGPQETQYFGPGTRLLVL.